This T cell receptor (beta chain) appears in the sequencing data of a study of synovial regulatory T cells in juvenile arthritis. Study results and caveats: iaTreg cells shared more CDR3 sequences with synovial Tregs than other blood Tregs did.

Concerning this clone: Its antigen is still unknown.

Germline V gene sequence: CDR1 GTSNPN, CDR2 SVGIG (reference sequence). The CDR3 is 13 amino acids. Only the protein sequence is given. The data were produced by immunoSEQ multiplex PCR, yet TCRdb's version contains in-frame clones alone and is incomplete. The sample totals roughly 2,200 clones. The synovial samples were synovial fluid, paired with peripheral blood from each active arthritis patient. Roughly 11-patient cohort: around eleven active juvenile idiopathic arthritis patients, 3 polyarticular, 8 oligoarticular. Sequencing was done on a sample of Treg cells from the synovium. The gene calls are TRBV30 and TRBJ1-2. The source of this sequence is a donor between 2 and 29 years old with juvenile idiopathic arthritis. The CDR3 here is CAWNPYGMFGYTF.